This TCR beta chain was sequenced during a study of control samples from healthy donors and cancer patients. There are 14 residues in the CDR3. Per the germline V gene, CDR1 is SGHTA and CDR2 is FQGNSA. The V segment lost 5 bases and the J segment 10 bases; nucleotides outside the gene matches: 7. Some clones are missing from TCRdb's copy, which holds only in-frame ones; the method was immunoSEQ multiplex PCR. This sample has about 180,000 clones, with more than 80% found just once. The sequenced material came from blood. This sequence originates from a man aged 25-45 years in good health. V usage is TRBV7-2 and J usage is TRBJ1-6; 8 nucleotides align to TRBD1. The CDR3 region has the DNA TGTGCCAGCAGCGACGGACAGGGCTACTCACCCCTCCACTTT. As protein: CASSDGQGYSPLHF.